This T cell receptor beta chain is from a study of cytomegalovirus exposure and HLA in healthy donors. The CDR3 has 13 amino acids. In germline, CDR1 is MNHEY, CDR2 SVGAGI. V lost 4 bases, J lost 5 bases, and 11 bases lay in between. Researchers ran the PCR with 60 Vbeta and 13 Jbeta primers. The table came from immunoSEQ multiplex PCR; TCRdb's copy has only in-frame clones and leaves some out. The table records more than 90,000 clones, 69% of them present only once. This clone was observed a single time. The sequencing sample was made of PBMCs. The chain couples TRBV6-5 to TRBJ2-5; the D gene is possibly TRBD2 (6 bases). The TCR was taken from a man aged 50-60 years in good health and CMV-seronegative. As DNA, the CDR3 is TGTGCCAGCAGTTTGGGGGGAGCGGAGACCCAGTACTTC. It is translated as CASSLGGAETQYF.